The 29 T cell receptor beta chains below were found in one sample sequenced in a study of CD8+ T cells in alopecia areata. Once RNA had been extracted, it was reverse transcribed into cDNA to act as the sequencing template. TCRdb's copy holds only in-frame clones and misses some; the assay was immunoSEQ multiplex PCR. Of 200,000 or so clones in the sample, less than 45% are singletons; the top ten hold roughly 2.6%. Treatment given: oral pan-JAK inhibitor, 5-10 mg twice daily. Sample: CD4+ T cells sorted from blood, taken at roughly week 36, from a patient treated with tofacitinib. The origin of the receptors is a human donor with alopecia areata.

V usage is TRBV29-1 and J usage is TRBJ2-2; a possible D gene is TRBD2 (6 bases). The CDR3 runs to 12 residues. CDR1 is SQVTM and CDR2 is ANQGSEA in the germline V gene. The V end lost 0 bases, the J end lost 7 bases, and 6 bases lay between the germline ends. Written as DNA, the CDR3 is TGCAGCGTTGAAGACGGGGGCGGGGAGCTGTTTTTT. This sequence encodes CSVEDGGGELFF.

This clone has only a few counts. The chain uses TRBV7-8 and TRBJ2-1, with 10 positions matching TRBD2. This CDR3 contains 16 residues. The germline CDR1 and CDR2 sequences are SGHVS and FQNEAQ. Unmatched junction bases numbered 11, after V lost 6 bases and J lost 6 bases. The CDR3 DNA reads as TGTGCCAGCAGTCGGCTAGCGGGAGCCCCGGGCAATGAGCAGTTCTTC. It translates to CASSRLAGAPGNEQFF.

The chain links TRBV9 to TRBJ1-1; D remains ambiguous. CDR1 is SGDLS and CDR2 is YYNGEE in the germline V gene. V gave up 9 bases and J gave up 3 bases, with 0 bases separating them. This CDR3 is 8 amino acids long. The CDR3 loop reads CANTEAFF. CDR3 bases: TGTGCCAACACTGAAGCTTTCTTT.

The chain links TRBV2 to TRBJ2-1; D is possibly TRBD2 (6 bases). Trimming took off 5 bases at V and 1 base at J, with 12 bases between the two ends. CDR1 and CDR2 (germline): SNHLY, FYNNEI. The length of the CDR3 is 15 residues. In DNA, the CDR3 is TGTGCCAGCAGTACCGGGACTGTTTCCTACAATGAGCAGTTCTTC. Its translation is CASSTGTVSYNEQFF.

The gene calls are TRBV5-8 and TRBJ2-1; TRBD1 matches 9 bases. CDR3 size: 16 residues. With 4 bases clipped from V and 1 base from J, the junction kept 6 bases outside the gene matches. Germline CDR1 reads SGHTS; CDR2 reads YDEGEE. CDR3 coding DNA: TGTGCCAGCAGCCCAAGGGGGACAGGGTCCTACAATGAGCAGTTCTTC. This sequence encodes CASSPRGTGSYNEQFF. The full variable domain, in which reference TRBV5-8 and TRBJ2-1 provide the parts outside the CDR3, is EAGVTQSPTHLIKTRGQQATLRCSPISGHTSVYWYQQALGLGLQFLLWYDEGEERNRGNFPPRFSGRQFPNYSSELNVNALELEDSALYLCASSPRGTGSYNEQFFGPGTRLTVL.

The chain links TRBV29-1 to TRBJ1-1; 7 bases map to TRBD1. The CDR3 totals 14 residues. The germline gives CDR1 SQVTM, CDR2 ANQGSEA. After removal of 8 bases from V and 3 bases from J, the junction contained 12 bases not matched to a gene. CDR3 residues: CSIQRDRVDTEAFF. The CDR3 nucleotides are TGCAGCATCCAAAGAGACAGGGTAGACACTGAAGCTTTCTTT.

This clone was seen a single time. The V call is TRBV29-1, the J call TRBJ2-1; perhaps TRBD1 as D (6 bases). Trimming pared 7 bases from V and 6 bases from J, leaving 13 bases between. Germline V gene lookup returns CDR1 SQVTM and CDR2 ANQGSEA. This CDR3 is built from 12 residues. CDR3 in DNA: TGCAGCGCCAGGGGTGAGATCAATGAGCAGTTCTTC. It specifies CSARGEINEQFF.

This clone was counted only a few times. This chain connects TRBV27 to TRBJ2-1; the D gene is possibly TRBD1 (6 bases). The V and J ends lost 5 bases and 3 bases respectively, with 14 bases between them. The CDR3 has 15 amino acids. The germline V gene has CDR1 MNHEY and CDR2 SMNVEV (reference sequence). DNA of the CDR3: TGTGCCAGCAGTCCTGCTGACAGGCTCTACAATGAGCAGTTCTTC. It encodes CASSPADRLYNEQFF.

The rearrangement uses TRBV7-9 and TRBJ2-2; the match to TRBD2 covers 15 bases. Germline loops: CDR1 SEHNR, CDR2 FQNEAQ (reference sequence). Trimming took 5 bases from V and 5 from J; bases not matched to a gene: 9. CDR3 size: 18 residues. This chain's CDR3 is CASSPGLAGGPRTGELFF. The DNA for the CDR3 is TGTGCCAGCAGCCCAGGACTAGCGGGAGGGCCGCGGACCGGGGAGCTGTTTTTT.

The chain combines TRBV29-1 with TRBJ2-7; 9 nucleotides align to TRBD1. J gave up 3 bases and V 5 bases, and 2 bases lay outside the gene matches. The CDR3 has 12 amino acids. CDR1 SQVTM and CDR2 ANQGSEA come from the germline V gene. In DNA, the CDR3 is TGCAGCGTTCGACAGGGGGTCTACGAGCAGTACTTC. Encoded protein: CSVRQGVYEQYF.

The rearrangement uses TRBV5-1 and TRBJ2-3; the match to TRBD1 covers 7 bases. The CDR3 is 15 residues long. Germline V gene sequence: CDR1 SGHRS, CDR2 YFSETQ. V shed 3 bases and J 3 bases; nucleotides not matched to a gene: 7. The CDR3 nucleotides read TGCGCCAGCAGCTCCAAGACAGGGCAGACAGATACGCAGTATTTT. Translated: CASSSKTGQTDTQYF.

The chain links TRBV30 to TRBJ2-1; 9 bases align to TRBD2. The CDR3 length is 17 residues. Trimming removed 0 bases from V and 4 bases from J; junction bases left unmatched: 10. Germline loops: CDR1 GTSNPN, CDR2 SVGIG (reference sequence). The DNA for the CDR3 is TGTGCCTGGAGTGTAACTCCTAGCGGGGCATCTTACAATGAGCAGTTCTTC. Protein product: CAWSVTPSGASYNEQFF.

The V and J genes are TRBV7-2 and TRBJ2-1, with D perhaps matching TRBD2 (5 bases). Trimming cost V 5 bases and J 10 bases, with 21 bases left between them. CDR1 and CDR2 (germline): SGHTA, FQGNSA. CDR3 length: 15 amino acids. In DNA, the CDR3 is TGTGCCAGCAGCCTTAGCCTCAGTGGCACGGGGGAGCAGTTCTTC. Its protein is CASSLSLSGTGEQFF.

This clone appeared once. The chain couples TRBV25-1 to TRBJ2-5; 7 nucleotides agree with TRBD2. CDR1 is MGHDK, CDR2 SYGVNS, per germline. This CDR3 comprises 12 residues. Trimming removed 8 bases from V and 5 bases from J; junction bases left unmatched: 5. In DNA form, the CDR3 reads TGTGCCAGCGGGAGCGGGATGGAGACCCAGTACTTC. This translates into CASGSGMETQYF.

This clone was seen more than once but under ten times. CDR3 region: CASTFTPGLAGNGELFF. CDR3 nucleotide sequence: TGTGCCAGCACCTTCACTCCGGGACTAGCGGGAAACGGGGAGCTGTTTTTT. This chain uses TRBV7-7 with TRBJ2-2; 13 nucleotides agree with TRBD2. Germline V lookup: CDR1 SSHAT, CDR2 FNYEAQ (reference sequence). V gave up 7 bases and J gave up 7 bases; unmatched junction bases: 12. The CDR3 runs 17 residues.

This clone came up once. The same CDR3 is also encoded by other DNA sequences in this sample. This chain connects TRBV2 to TRBJ1-5; D is unresolved. The CDR3 extends over 13 amino acids. V gave up 5 bases and J gave up 1 base, with 6 bases separating them. CDR1 and CDR2 (germline): SNHLY, FYNNEI. The CDR3 protein is CASSQDSNQPQHF. The DNA for the CDR3 is TGTGCCAGCAGTCAGGACAGCAATCAGCCCCAGCATTTT.

This chain uses TRBV19 with TRBJ2-1, with 11 bases aligning to TRBD2. V dropped 10 bases and J dropped 7; count of bases not matched to a gene: 12. Per germline, CDR1 LNHDA and CDR2 SQIVND (reference sequence). The CDR3 is 15 residues long. The CDR3 sequence: CATSLTSGSINEQFF. CDR3 nucleotides: TGTGCCACCTCACTTACTAGCGGGAGCATAAATGAGCAGTTCTTC. The full variable domain, with the rest looked up from reference TRBV19 and TRBJ2-1, is DGGITQSPKYLFRKEGQNVTLSCEQNLNHDAMYWYRQDPGQGLRLIYYSQIVNDFQKGDIAEGYSVSREKKESFPLTVTSAQKNPTAFYLCATSLTSGSINEQFFGPGTRLTVL.

This clone came up a few times. CDR3 in amino acids: CSATRGSSGNGEQYF. The CDR3 DNA reads TGCAGCGCCACTCGGGGAAGTAGCGGGAACGGCGAGCAGTACTTC. This chain joins TRBV29-1 and TRBJ2-7; 8 bases are shared with TRBD2. CDR1 and CDR2 (germline): SQVTM, ANQGSEA. Trimming removed 7 bases from V and 6 bases from J; junction bases left unmatched: 17. CDR3 length equals 15 residues.

The chain is built from TRBV30 and TRBJ1-4, with D perhaps TRBD1 (6 bases). Germline assignment: CDR1 GTSNPN and CDR2 SVGIG (reference sequence). This CDR3 contains 14 residues. V was pared by 1 base and J by 10 bases, with 16 bases between. The CDR3 coding sequence is TGTGCCTGGAGTGCAGGGGTAACTTTCGTAAAACTGTTTTTT. It yields the protein CAWSAGVTFVKLFF.

CDR3 residues: CASSARDLYSNQPQHF. The DNA of the CDR3 is TGTGCCAGTAGTGCCCGGGACTTATATAGCAATCAGCCCCAGCATTTT. The genes are TRBV19 and TRBJ1-5, with D perhaps matching TRBD1 (5 bases). The CDR3 length is 16 residues. Trimming left V 5 bases short and J 0 bases short, with 14 bases between. Per the germline V gene, CDR1 is LNHDA and CDR2 is SQIVND (reference sequence).

V and J are TRBV25-1 and TRBJ2-5; maybe TRBD2 (6 bases). The germline V gene encodes CDR1 MGHDK and CDR2 SYGVNS. V shed 4 bases and J shed 1 base, with 16 bases lying between them. The CDR3 is made up of 16 amino acids. The CDR3 DNA follows: TGTGCCAGCAGTGGAGGGACTTCGACCGTCCAAGAGACCCAGTACTTC. Residues: CASSGGTSTVQETQYF. The whole variable domain, filled in from reference TRBV25-1 and TRBJ2-5, reads EADIYQTPRYLVIGTGKKITLECSQTMGHDKMYWYQQDPGMELHLIHYSYGVNSTEKGDLSSESTVSRIRTEHFPLTLESARPSHTSQYLCASSGGTSTVQETQYFGPGTRLLVL.

This clone has just a few counts. The chain combines TRBV29-1 with TRBJ2-3; 8 nucleotides agree with TRBD1. This CDR3 has 16 residues. Germline CDR1 reads SQVTM; CDR2 reads ANQGSEA. V gave up 8 bases and J gave up 1 base; unmatched junction bases: 14. CDR3 loop: CSITPRQGIRTDTQYF. Here the CDR3 DNA reads TGCAGCATAACGCCAAGACAGGGGATACGCACAGATACGCAGTATTTT.

This clone was counted a few times. CDR3 in DNA: TGTGCCATCAGTCCCCTACAGGGAGTAAGCGAGCAGTACTTC. Its protein product is CAISPLQGVSEQYF. This chain connects TRBV10-3 to TRBJ2-7; a possible D gene is TRBD1 (6 bases). CDR3 size: 14 residues. The germline V gene encodes CDR1 ENHRY and CDR2 SYGVKD. The ends were cut back, 5 bases at V and 6 bases at J, with 17 bases in the middle.

V gene TRBV20-1 combines with J gene TRBJ1-2, with D hard to call. V lost 8 bases and J lost 8, with 12 bases in between. The CDR3 loop spans 10 amino acids. CDR1 and CDR2 from the germline V gene are DFQATT and SNEGSKA (reference sequence). Here the CDR3 reads CSSTVGGYTF. In DNA, the CDR3 is TGCAGTTCAACCGTTGGCGGCTACACCTTC.

This clone was seen a few times. This rearrangement joins TRBV2 to TRBJ2-5; 10 nucleotides align to TRBD1. J lost 4 bases, V lost 7 bases, and 6 bases had no gene match. The CDR3 is 14 amino acids. The germline V gene encodes CDR1 SNHLY and CDR2 FYNNEI. The CDR3 DNA sequence: TGTGCCAGCATTTCGGGACAGGGGAGAGAGACCCAGTACTTC. It translates to CASISGQGRETQYF.

The chain combines TRBV20-1 with TRBJ2-7; D gene uncertain. CDR1 and CDR2 from the germline V gene are DFQATT and SNEGSKA (reference sequence). The V end was cut by 5 bases, the J end by 3 bases, with 8 bases between. The CDR3 contains 11 residues. The CDR3 reads CSAFKGYEQYF. CDR3 in DNA: TGCAGTGCTTTCAAGGGCTACGAGCAGTACTTC.

The chain employs TRBV9 and TRBJ2-3; 11 positions agree with TRBD2. The CDR3 runs 15 residues. Germline values: CDR1 SGDLS, CDR2 YYNGEE. Losses at the gene ends were 5 bases for V and 1 base for J; bases not matched to a gene: 3. DNA of the CDR3: TGTGCCAGCAGTTTTAGCGGGAGGGGCACAGATACGCAGTATTTT. Translating gives CASSFSGRGTDTQYF.

This chain links TRBV5-1 with TRBJ2-7; D not certain. V was trimmed by 6 bases and J by 0 bases, leaving 10 bases between them. Germline V gene data show CDR1 as SGHRS and CDR2 as YFSETQ. The CDR3 sequence is 13 residues long. CDR3 sequence reads: CASTRDGSYEQYF. The DNA of the CDR3 is TGCGCCAGCACCCGAGACGGCTCCTACGAGCAGTACTTC.

There are a few counts of this clone. This chain connects TRBV27 to TRBJ2-3, with TRBD1 identical over 7 bases. The CDR3 covers 15 residues. J gave up 0 bases and V 5 bases, and 5 bases lay outside the gene matches. In germline, CDR1 is MNHEY, CDR2 SMNVEV (reference sequence). The CDR3 nucleotides read TGTGCCAGCAGTATGACAGGGCTTAGCACAGATACGCAGTATTTT. Its protein is CASSMTGLSTDTQYF.